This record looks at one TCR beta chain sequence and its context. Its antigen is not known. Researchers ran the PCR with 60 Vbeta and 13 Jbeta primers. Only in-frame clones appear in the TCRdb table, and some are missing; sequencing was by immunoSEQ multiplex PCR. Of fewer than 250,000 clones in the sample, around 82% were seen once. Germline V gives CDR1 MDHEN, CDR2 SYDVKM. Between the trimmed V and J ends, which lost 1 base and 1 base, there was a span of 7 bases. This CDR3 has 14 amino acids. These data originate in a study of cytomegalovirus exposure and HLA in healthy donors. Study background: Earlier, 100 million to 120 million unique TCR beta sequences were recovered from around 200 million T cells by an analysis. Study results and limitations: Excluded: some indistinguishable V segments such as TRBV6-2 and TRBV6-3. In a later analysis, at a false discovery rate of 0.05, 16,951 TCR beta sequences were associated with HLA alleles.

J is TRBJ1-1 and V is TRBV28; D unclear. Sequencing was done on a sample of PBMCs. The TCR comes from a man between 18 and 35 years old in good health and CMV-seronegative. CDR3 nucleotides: TGTGCCAGCAGTTTATATGGCACGAACACTGAAGCTTTCTTT. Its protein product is CASSLYGTNTEAFF. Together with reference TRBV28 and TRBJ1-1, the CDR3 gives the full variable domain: DVKVTQSSRYLVKRTGEKVFLECVQDMDHENMFWYRQDPGLGLRLIYFSYDVKMKEKGDIPEGYSVSREKKERFSLILESASTNQTSMYLCASSLYGTNTEAFFGQGTRLTVV.